This T cell receptor (beta chain) was identified in a study of T-cell memory formation after mild COVID-19. This clonotype was counted at least ten times. Its antigen is unidentified. Constant-segment primers served in 5'RACE that generated TCR alpha and TCR beta cDNA libraries bearing sample barcodes and UMIs. TCRdb independently ran MiXCR on the 5' RACE reads; one entry per CDR3 protein. The table includes roughly 190,000 distinct CDR3 sequences, approximately 20% detected once. V was trimmed by 8 bases and J by 8 bases, leaving 13 bases between them. The CDR3 runs to 12 residues. Broader study findings: The authors did not confirm SARS-CoV-2 specificity of second-wave clones peaking day 37. There was a balanced CD4/CD8 profile in clones contracting day 15 to 85, and later expanders leaned CD4+. Some clones that responded were present in memory (sampled pre-infection), which suggests cross-reactive memory joined.

The rearrangement links TRBV12-3 or TRBV12-4 to TRBJ2-1; D may match TRBD1 or TRBD2 (5 bases each). The sequence came from an adult woman who had mild COVID-19 (a few samples of this study predate the infection). Cell type and time point are not known. What was sequenced was PBMCs or a T cell subset sorted from them (not recorded which). CDR3 amino acids: CASATLGDEQFF. CDR3 nucleotide sequence: TGTGCCAGCGCCACGCTGGGGGATGAGCAGTTCTTC.